What follows describes a single T cell receptor beta chain. This clone was picked up one time. Its antigen is still unknown. No much larger clone is present one base from it, and per-base qualities are unavailable. Collaborating institutions collected whole blood in K2EDTA tubes following their own protocols. For TCRbeta analysis, collaborator samples were shipped as frozen whole blood, as isolated PBMCs, or as DNA extracted from either sample type. The data belong to a study of blood T cell repertoires in COVID-19 (dated by TCRdb to about 2020). Study-level background: Samples from collaborators originated in the United States, Italy and Spain and spanned both the acute and convalescent phases of COVID-19. A freely available public database, intended as a resource for researchers studying the immune response to SARS-CoV-2, is where the repertoires were released. The prospective study material was composed of cDNA or gDNA derived from T cells, B-cell-depleted T cells, or PBMCs. Sample metadata almost always included a de-identified subject ID, COVID-19 status, age in years and sex. Where available, HLA class I and class II types were obtained from metadata supplied by the sample provider rather than from assay-based typing. Subjects who had been exposed to COVID-19, were actively infected with it, or had recovered from it provided the deeply sampled blood TCRbeta repertoires that made up the dataset. Samples came from the ongoing ImmuneRACE study (first 160 participants) plus 1,254 subjects from 6 global collaborators. Summary of the overall study and its limitations: Clinical and demographic metadata were provided uncurated, with the amount varying by source and participant.

Taken from the germline V gene (reference sequence), the CDR1 and CDR2 loops are SGHNT and YYREEE. Trimming takes 5 bases from V and 6 bases from J, and the germline ends sit 15 bases apart. The CDR3 contains 15 residues, cysteine and phenylalanine counted. Only the CDR3 portion is preserved as DNA: 45 bases, with reading frame beginning at the first base. TCRbeta CDR3 regions were amplified from genomic DNA by means of the immunoSEQ Assay, a bias-controlled multiplex PCR. Per the source publication's procedure: Nucleated cell counts per sample were estimated from amplification of reference gene primers within the assay. To quantify the absolute abundance of each unique TCRbeta CDR3 rearrangement, sequence reads were collapsed and filtered. Productive Simpson clonality was computed per sample as the square root of Simpson's diversity index over productive rearrangements. Entries here come from immuneACCESS through TCRdb and include only in-frame sequences with V and J called. Some clones fail to appear in such tables; in the studies checked, an unresolved V gene covers under half of the shortfall, and the cause of the remainder is unknown. V and J calls and clone size come straight from that table; D and trimming were deduced from the DNA. Here the sample has about 220,000 clones; roughly four fifths occur a single time. The top ten constitute 4.7% of the sample.

What was sequenced was peripheral blood. The chain was built from TRBV5-4 and TRBJ1-6; the best D guess is TRBD1, with 6 bases matching. This clonotype was obtained from a woman in her 70s with acute or convalescent COVID-19. The CDR3 protein: CASSEPQGGNSPLHF. The DNA sequence reads TGTGCCAGCAGTGAACCACAGGGCGGTAATTCACCCCTCCACTTT.